The present TCR beta chain was sequenced within a study of blood T cell repertoires in COVID-19. Study context: T cells, B-cell-depleted T cells, or PBMCs provided the cDNA or gDNA that served as material.

Data came from immunoSEQ multiplex PCR; TCRdb stores just in-frame clones and leaves some out. Of 310,000 or so clones in the sample, about 83% were seen once. Germline V CDR1 and CDR2: MNHEY, SMNVEV (reference sequence). The CDR3 runs to 17 residues. With 0 bases removed from V and 2 bases from J, the gap between germline ends came to 15 bases. The J gene is TRBJ2-3, the V gene TRBV27; no firm D call. This TCR was sampled from a woman aged 45-59 years with acute or convalescent COVID-19. The sequencing sample was made of peripheral blood. CDR3 sequence reads: CASSLSPSLLITDTQYF. CDR3 nucleotides: TGTGCCAGCAGTTTATCGCCGAGCCTCCTAATCACAGATACGCAGTATTTT.